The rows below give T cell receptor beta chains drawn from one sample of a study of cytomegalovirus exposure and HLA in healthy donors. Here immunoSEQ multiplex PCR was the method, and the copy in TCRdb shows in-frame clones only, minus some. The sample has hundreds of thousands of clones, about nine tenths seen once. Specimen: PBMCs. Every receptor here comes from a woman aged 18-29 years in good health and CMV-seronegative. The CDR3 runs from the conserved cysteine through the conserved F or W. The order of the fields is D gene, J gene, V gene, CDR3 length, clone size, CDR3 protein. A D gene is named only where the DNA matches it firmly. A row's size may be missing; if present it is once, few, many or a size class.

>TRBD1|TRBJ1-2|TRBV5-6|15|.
CASSLMDRPNYGYTF
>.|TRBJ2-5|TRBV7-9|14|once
CASSFRGEGETQYF
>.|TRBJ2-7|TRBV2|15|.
CASSEALQASYEQYF
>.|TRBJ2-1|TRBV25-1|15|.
CASSEAASSYNEQFF
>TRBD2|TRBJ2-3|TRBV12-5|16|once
CASGTGLAGARGAQYF
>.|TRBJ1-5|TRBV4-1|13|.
CASSQDRGQPQHF
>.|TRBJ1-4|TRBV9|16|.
CASSVDFVGGDEKLFF
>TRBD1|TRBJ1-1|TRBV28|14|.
CASSRRQGFAEAFF
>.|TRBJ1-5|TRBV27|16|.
CASSLSGGQPNQPQHF
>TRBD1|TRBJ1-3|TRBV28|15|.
CASSSEGAAGNTIYF
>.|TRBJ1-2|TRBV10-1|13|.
CASSGGTIKGYTF
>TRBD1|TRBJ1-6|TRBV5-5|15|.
CASSSGTAYNSPLHF
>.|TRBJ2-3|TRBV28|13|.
CASSFQGTDTQYF
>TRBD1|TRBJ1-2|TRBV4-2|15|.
CASSSDAGTVDGYTF
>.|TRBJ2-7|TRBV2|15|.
CASSQNVLQPYEQYF
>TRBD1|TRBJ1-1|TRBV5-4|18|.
CASSLPDRGWGINTEAFF
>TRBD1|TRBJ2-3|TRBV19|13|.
CASSAPGTVSQYF
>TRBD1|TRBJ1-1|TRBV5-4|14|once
CASSIRDRNTEAFF
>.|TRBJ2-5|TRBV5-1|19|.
CASSLGPGQGTRRIETQYF
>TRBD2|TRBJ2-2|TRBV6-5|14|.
CASSYGGDTGELFF
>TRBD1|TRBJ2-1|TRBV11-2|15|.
CASSLDRGLHNEQFF
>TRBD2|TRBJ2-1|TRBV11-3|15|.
CASSLESSGRSEQFF
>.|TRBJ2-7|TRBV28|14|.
CASSSPISGNEQYF
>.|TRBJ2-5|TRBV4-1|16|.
CASSQGLDRMIETQYF
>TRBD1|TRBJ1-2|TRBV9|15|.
CASSATGTGNYGYTF
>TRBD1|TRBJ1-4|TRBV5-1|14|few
CASSSDRGREKLFF
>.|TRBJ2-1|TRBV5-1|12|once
CASSLEGNEQFF
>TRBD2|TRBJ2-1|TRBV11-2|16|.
CASSLSGGDSYNEQFF
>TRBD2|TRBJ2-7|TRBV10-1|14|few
CASSDSGSSYEQYF
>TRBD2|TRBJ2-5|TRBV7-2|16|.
CASSSASGRGQETQYF
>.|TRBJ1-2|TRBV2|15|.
CASRSDGSKGYGYTF